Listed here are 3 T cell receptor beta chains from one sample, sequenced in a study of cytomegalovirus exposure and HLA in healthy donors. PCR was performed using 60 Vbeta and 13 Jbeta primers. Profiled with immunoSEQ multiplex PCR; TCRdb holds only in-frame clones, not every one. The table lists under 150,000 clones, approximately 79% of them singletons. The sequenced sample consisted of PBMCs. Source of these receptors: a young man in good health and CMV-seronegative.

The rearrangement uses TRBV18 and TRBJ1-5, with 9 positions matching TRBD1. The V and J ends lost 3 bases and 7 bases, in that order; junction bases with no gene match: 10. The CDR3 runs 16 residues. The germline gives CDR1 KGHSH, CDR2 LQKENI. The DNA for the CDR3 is TGTGCCAGCTCACCTAGTGGGACAGGGTACGACCAGCCCCAGCATTTT. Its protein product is CASSPSGTGYDQPQHF.

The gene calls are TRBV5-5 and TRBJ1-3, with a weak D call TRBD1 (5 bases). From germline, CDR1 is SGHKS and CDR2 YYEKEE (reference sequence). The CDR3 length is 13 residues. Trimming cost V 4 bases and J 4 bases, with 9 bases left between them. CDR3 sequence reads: CASSPDRGNTIYF. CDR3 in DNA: TGTGCCAGCAGCCCCGACAGAGGAAACACCATATATTTT. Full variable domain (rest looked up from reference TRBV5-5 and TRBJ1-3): DAGVTQSPTHLIKTRGQQVTLRCSPISGHKSVSWYQQVLGQGPQFIFQYYEKEERGRGNFPDRFSARQFPNYSSELNVNALLLGDSALYLCASSPDRGNTIYFGEGSWLTVV.

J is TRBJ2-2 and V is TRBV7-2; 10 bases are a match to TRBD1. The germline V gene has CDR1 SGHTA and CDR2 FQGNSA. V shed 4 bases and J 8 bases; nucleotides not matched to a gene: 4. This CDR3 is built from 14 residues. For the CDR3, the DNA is TGTGCCAGCAGCTACCCGGGACAGGGGGGGGAGCTGTTTTTT. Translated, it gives CASSYPGQGGELFF.